Below, 7 T cell receptor beta chains from the same sample are listed, as sequenced in a study of blood T cell repertoires in COVID-19. TCRdb's copy holds only in-frame clones and misses some; the assay was immunoSEQ multiplex PCR. The table has 200,000 to 250,000 clones, about 80% seen once; the top ten hold about 3%. Sequencing input: peripheral blood. Receptor source: a woman in her 30s who had recovered from COVID-19.

This clone appeared a single time. The chain combines TRBV7-9 with TRBJ2-1; 15 positions match TRBD2. The germline CDR1 and CDR2 sequences are SEHNR and FQNEAQ (reference sequence). The CDR3 length is 18 residues. The J segment lost 0 bases and the V segment lost 4 bases, leaving 4 bases of the junction unmatched. CDR3 in amino acids: CASSSGTSGRSSYNEQFF. The CDR3 DNA reads as TGTGCCAGCAGCTCCGGGACTAGCGGGAGGAGCTCCTACAATGAGCAGTTCTTC.

As DNA, the CDR3 is TGTGCCAGCAGCCCTGCGGGGGGGTTCAATGAAAAACTGTTTTTT. Amino acid sequence: CASSPAGGFNEKLFF. V usage is TRBV28 and J usage is TRBJ1-4, with a possible D match to TRBD1 (5 bases). V was shortened by 6 bases and J by 5 bases, with 16 bases between the two germline ends. Germline assignment: CDR1 MDHEN and CDR2 SYDVKM. This CDR3 spans 15 amino acids.

The sample holds a few counts of this clone. Here the CDR3 DNA reads TGTGCCAGCAGCGCCGGAACCCGGGGGTTCGAGGAGCAGTACTTC. It yields the protein CASSAGTRGFEEQYF. J is TRBJ2-7 and V is TRBV9; tentatively, D is TRBD2 (6 bases). V was trimmed by 3 bases and J by 7 bases, leaving 20 bases between them. Germline V CDR1 and CDR2: SGDLS, YYNGEE. The length of the CDR3 is 15 residues.

V and J are TRBV6-5 and TRBJ1-5, with TRBD1 identical over 7 bases. CDR1 and CDR2 (germline): MNHEY, SVGAGI. The ends lost 6 bases at V and 4 bases at J; junction bases unmatched: 3. This CDR3 is built from 13 residues. CDR3 sequence: CASSRGQNQPQHF. CDR3 coding DNA: TGTGCCAGCAGCAGGGGACAGAATCAGCCCCAGCATTTT.

J is TRBJ1-6 and V is TRBV2; unclear D gene. The CDR3 has 11 amino acids. Deletions cut 4 bases from V and 8 bases from J, with 3 bases between. CDR1 and CDR2 (germline): SNHLY, FYNNEI. CDR3 residues: CASSGHSPLHF. CDR3 DNA sequence: TGTGCCAGCAGTGGGCATTCACCCCTCCACTTT. Full variable domain (remainder filled in from reference TRBV2 and TRBJ1-6): EPEVTQTPSHQVTQMGQEVILRCVPISNHLYFYWYRQILGQKVEFLVSFYNNEISEKSEIFDDQFSVERPDGSNFTLKIRSTKLEDSAMYFCASSGHSPLHFGNGTRLTVT.

This chain connects TRBV6-5 to TRBJ2-1; tentative D call: TRBD2 (6 bases). The CDR3 spans 15 residues. Germline CDR1 MNHEY, CDR2 SVGAGI. Trimming removed 7 bases from V and 0 bases from J, with 13 bases in between. As DNA, the CDR3 is TGTGCCAGCATCCGGAGGCGGGACTCCTACAATGAGCAGTTCTTC. As protein: CASIRRRDSYNEQFF.

DNA of the CDR3: TGTGCCAGCAGTACCACGGGGTACGAGCAGTACTTC. Amino acid sequence: CASSTTGYEQYF. This chain connects TRBV2 to TRBJ2-7, with D possibly being TRBD2 (5 bases). Germline values: CDR1 SNHLY, CDR2 FYNNEI. The V and J ends lost 5 bases and 4 bases respectively, with 9 bases between them. The CDR3 covers 12 residues.